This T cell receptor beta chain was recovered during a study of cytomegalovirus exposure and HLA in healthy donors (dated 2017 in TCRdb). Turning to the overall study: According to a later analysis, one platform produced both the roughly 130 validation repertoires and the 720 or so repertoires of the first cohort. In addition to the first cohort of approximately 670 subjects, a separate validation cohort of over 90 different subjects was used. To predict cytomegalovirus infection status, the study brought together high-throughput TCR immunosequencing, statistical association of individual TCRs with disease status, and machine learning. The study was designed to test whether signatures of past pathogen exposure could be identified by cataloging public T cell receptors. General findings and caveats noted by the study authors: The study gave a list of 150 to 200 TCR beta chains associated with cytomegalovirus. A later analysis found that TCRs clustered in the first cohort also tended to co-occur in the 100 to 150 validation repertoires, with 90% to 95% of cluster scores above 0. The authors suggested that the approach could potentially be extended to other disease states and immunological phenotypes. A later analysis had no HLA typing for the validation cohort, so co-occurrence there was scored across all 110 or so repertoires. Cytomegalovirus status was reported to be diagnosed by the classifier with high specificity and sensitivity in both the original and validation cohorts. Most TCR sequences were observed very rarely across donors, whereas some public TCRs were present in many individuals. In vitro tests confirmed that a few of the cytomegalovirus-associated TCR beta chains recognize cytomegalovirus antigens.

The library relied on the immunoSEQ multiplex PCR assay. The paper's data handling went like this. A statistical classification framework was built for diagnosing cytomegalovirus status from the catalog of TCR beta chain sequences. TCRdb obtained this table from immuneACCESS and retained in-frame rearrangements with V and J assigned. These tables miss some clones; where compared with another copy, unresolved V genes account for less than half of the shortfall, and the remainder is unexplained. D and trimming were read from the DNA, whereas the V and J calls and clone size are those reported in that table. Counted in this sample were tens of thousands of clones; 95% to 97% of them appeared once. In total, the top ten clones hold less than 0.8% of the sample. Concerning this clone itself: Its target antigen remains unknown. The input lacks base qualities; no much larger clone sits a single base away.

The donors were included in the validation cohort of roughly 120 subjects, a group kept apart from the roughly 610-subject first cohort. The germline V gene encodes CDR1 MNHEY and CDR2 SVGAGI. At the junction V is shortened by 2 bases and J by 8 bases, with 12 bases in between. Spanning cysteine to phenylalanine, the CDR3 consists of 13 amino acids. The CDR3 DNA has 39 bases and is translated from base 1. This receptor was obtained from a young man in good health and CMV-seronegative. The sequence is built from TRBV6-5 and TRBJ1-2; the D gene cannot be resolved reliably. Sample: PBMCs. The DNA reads TGTGCCAGCAGTTACGCTGCCTCGAGGGGCTACACCTTC. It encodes CASSYAASRGYTF.